What follows describes a single T cell receptor beta chain. The entry originates in a study of T-cell reconstitution after alpha-beta-depleted transplantation in children. CDR1 is MNHEY and CDR2 is SMNVEV in the germline V gene (reference sequence). CDR3 size: 14 residues. V shed 9 bases, J shed 2 bases, and the junction held 9 bases outside the gene matches. Unique molecular identifiers featured in how the TCRbeta library was prepared. Each CDR3 protein gets one entry after TCRdb re-called the PCR reads with MiXCR. This repertoire shows 550,000 to 800,000 distinct CDR3 sequences, about 12% found once; its top ten account for 0.65% to 0.9%.

This sequence joins TRBV27 and TRBJ2-7; 8 bases are a match to TRBD1. The sequence was obtained from a girl aged 2-9 years with congenital amegakaryocytic thrombocytopenia, due to receive a stem cell transplant. The specimen comprised PBMCs, sampled before TCRalphabeta/CD19-depleted stem cell transplant. CDR3 in DNA: TGTGCCAGTCTACTGGGACAGGAGACCTACGAGCAGTACTTC. Translated: CASLLGQETYEQYF.